The source of this T cell receptor (beta chain) is a study of cytomegalovirus exposure and HLA in healthy donors. Study results and limitations: The investigators catalogued 150 to 200 TCR beta chains as cytomegalovirus-associated.

Amplification used 60 Vbeta primers and 13 Jbeta primers. Profiled with immunoSEQ multiplex PCR; TCRdb holds only in-frame clones, not every one. The profile covers about 120,000 clones, with approximately 8.6% appearing a single time and approximately 6.4% taken by the ten largest. Worth noting for this clone: Antigen: not known.

The CDR3 is 15 amino acids. The junction had 12 bases not matched to a gene; V was cut back by 8 bases and J by 9 bases. In germline, CDR1 is MNHNY, CDR2 SVGAGI (reference sequence). Healthy bone marrow donors supplied every sample. This rearrangement joins TRBV6-6 to TRBJ2-3; 12 nucleotides align to TRBD2. The TCR comes from a woman between 40 and 50 years old in good health and CMV-seropositive. The source material was PBMCs. The CDR3 DNA reads TGTGCCAGCGATCCTAGCGGGGGGGGGATGGAGACGCAGTATTTT. This encodes CASDPSGGGMETQYF.